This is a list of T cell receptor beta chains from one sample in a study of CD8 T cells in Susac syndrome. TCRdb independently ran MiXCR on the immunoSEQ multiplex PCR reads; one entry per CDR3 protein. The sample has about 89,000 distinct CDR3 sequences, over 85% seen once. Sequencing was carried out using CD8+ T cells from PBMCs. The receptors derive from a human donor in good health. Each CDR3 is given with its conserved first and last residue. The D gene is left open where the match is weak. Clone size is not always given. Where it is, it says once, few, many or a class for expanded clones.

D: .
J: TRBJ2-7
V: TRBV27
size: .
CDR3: CASSHEPGSPYEQYF
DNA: TGTGCCAGCAGCCACGAACCGGGAAGTCCCTACGAGCAGTACTTC

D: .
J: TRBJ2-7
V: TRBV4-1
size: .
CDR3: CASSQQGISYEQYF
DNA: TGCGCCAGCAGCCAACAGGGAATCTCCTACGAGCAGTACTTC

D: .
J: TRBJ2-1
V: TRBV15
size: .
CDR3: CATSRVGNEQFF
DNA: TGTGCCACCAGCAGAGTCGGCAATGAGCAGTTCTTC

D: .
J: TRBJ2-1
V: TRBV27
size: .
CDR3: CATTTGSNEQFF
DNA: TGTGCCACCACTACGGGAAGCAATGAGCAGTTCTTC

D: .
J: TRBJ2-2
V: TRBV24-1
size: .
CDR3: CATSDSATGNTGELFF
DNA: TGTGCCACCAGTGATTCTGCGACAGGGAACACCGGGGAGCTGTTTTTT

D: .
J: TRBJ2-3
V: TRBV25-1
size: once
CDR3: CASSQGSTDTQYF
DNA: TGTGCCAGCAGTCAGGGTAGCACAGATACGCAGTATTTT

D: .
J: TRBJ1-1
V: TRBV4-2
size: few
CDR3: CDSSLLEGDRIAFF
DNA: TGTGACAGCAGCCTATTGGAGGGGGATCGTATAGCTTTCTTT

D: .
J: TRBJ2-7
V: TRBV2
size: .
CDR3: CASSEGVGIYEQYF
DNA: TGTGCCAGCAGTGAGGGTGTCGGAATCTACGAGCAGTACTTC

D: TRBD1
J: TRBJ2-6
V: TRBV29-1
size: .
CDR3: CSVSGTGTTGANVLTF
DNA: TGCAGCGTCTCCGGGACAGGTACCACTGGGGCCAACGTCCTGACTTTC

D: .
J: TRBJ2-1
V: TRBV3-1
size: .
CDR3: CASSQVGADEQFF
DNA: TGTGCCAGCAGCCAAGTCGGGGCTGATGAGCAGTTCTTC

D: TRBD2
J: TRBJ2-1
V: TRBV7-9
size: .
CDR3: CASSLSGGAAHEQFF
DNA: TGTGCCAGCAGCTTAAGCGGGGGGGCCGCTCATGAGCAGTTCTTC

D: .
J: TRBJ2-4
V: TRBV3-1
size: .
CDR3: CASSQDGTGSLAKNIQYF
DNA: TGTGCCAGCAGCCAAGATGGTACAGGGAGTTTAGCCAAAAACATTCAGTACTTC

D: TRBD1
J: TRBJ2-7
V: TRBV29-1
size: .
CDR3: CSVLSSGTGYEQYF
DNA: TGCAGCGTTCTATCATCCGGGACAGGGTACGAGCAGTACTTC

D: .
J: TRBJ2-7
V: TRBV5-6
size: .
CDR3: CASSLDTTYEQYF
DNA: TGTGCCAGCAGCTTGGATACTACTTACGAGCAGTACTTC

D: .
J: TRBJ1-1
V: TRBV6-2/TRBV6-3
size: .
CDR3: CASSPVGGTEAFF
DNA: TGTGCCAGCAGCCCGGTGGGAGGCACTGAAGCTTTCTTT

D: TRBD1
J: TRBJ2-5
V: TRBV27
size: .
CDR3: CASKPTGEKTQYF
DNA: TGTGCCAGCAAGCCGACAGGGGAAAAGACCCAGTACTTC

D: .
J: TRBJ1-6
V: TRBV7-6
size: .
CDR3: CASSLSGETNSPLHF
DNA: TGTGCCAGCAGCTTATCCGGGGAAACAAATTCACCCCTCCACTTT

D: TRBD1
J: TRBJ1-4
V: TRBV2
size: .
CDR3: CASSPGTGVLLLEKLFF
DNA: TGTGCCAGCAGCCCCGGGACAGGGGTCCTTCTCCTCGAAAAACTGTTTTTT

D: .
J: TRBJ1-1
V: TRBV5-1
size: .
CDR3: CASSQGIANTEAFF
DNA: TGCGCCAGCAGCCAAGGGATCGCCAACACTGAAGCTTTCTTT

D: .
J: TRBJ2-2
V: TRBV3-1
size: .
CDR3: CASNYGVGTGELFF
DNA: TGTGCCAGCAACTACGGGGTCGGCACCGGGGAGCTGTTTTTT

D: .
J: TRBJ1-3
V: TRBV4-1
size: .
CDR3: CASSQDRAGSGNTIYF
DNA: TGCGCCAGCAGCCAAGATCGGGCAGGCTCTGGAAACACCATATATTTT

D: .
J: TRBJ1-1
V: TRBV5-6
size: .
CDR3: CASSFGGTEAFF
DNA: TGTGCCAGCAGCTTTGGGGGCACTGAAGCTTTCTTT

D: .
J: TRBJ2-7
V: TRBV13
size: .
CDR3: CASSLGGREAYEQYF
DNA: TGTGCCAGCAGCTTAGGGGGCAGGGAAGCCTACGAGCAGTACTTC

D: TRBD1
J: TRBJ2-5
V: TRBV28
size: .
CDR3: CATETGGSETQYF
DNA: TGTGCCACCGAGACAGGGGGCAGCGAGACCCAGTACTTC

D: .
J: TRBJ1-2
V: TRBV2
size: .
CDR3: CASSRRDRYGYTF
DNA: TGTGCCAGCAGTCGCAGGGACCGCTATGGCTACACCTTC

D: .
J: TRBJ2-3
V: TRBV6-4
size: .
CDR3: CASSDSWEDTDTQYF
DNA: TGTGCCAGCAGTGACTCTTGGGAGGACACAGATACGCAGTATTTT

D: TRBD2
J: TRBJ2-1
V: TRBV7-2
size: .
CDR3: CASIGLAGPPSSYNEQFF
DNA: TGTGCCTCTATAGGACTAGCGGGTCCCCCTAGCTCCTACAATGAGCAGTTCTTC

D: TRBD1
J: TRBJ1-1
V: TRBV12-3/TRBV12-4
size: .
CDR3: CASSQGTASSEAFF
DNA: TGTGCCAGCAGTCAAGGGACAGCTAGTTCTGAAGCTTTCTTT

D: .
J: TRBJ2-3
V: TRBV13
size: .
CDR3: CASSFGGGHSLTDTQYF
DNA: TGTGCCAGCAGCTTTGGCGGGGGCCATAGCCTCACAGATACGCAGTATTTT

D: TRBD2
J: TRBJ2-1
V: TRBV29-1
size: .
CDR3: CSVKTSGYNEQFF
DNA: TGCAGCGTTAAGACTAGCGGTTACAATGAGCAGTTCTTC

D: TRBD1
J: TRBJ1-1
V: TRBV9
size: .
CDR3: CASSALGQANTEAFF
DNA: TGTGCCAGCAGCGCCCTGGGACAGGCGAACACTGAAGCTTTCTTT

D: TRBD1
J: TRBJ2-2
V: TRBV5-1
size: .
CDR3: CASTDRDTGELFF
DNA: TGCGCCAGCACTGACAGGGACACCGGGGAGCTGTTTTTT

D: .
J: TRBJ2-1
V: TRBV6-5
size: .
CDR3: CASSQRQSSYNEQFF
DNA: TGTGCCAGCAGCCAAAGACAGTCCTCCTACAATGAGCAGTTCTTC

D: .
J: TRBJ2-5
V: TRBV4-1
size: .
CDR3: CASSLSSRAETQYF
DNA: TGCGCCAGCAGCCTTTCCTCACGGGCGGAGACCCAGTACTTC

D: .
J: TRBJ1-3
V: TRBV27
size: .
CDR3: CASSLRPYSGNTIYF
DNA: TGTGCCAGCAGTTTACGTCCCTACTCTGGAAACACCATATATTTT

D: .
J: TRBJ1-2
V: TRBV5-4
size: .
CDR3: CASSWGHSYGYTF
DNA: TGTGCCAGCAGCTGGGGACACTCTTATGGCTACACCTTC

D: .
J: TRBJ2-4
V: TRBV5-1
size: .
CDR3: CASSTVEGFKKNIQYF
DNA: TGCGCCAGCAGCACCGTTGAAGGTTTCAAGAAAAACATTCAGTACTTC

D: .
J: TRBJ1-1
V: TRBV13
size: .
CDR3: CASRGTGFTEAFF
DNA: TGTGCCAGCAGGGGAACAGGGTTTACTGAAGCTTTCTTT

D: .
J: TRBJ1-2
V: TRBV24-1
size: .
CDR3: CATSDSDSFGGYTF
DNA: TGTGCCACCAGTGATTCGGACAGTTTTGGTGGCTACACCTTC

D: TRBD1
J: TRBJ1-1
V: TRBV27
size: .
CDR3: CASSEEGARSTEAFF
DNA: TGTGCCAGCTCGGAAGAGGGGGCGCGGAGCACTGAAGCTTTCTTT

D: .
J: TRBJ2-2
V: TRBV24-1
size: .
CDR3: CATSDRRYGDTGELFF
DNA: TGTGCCACCAGTGACCGTCGTTATGGGGACACCGGGGAGCTGTTTTTT

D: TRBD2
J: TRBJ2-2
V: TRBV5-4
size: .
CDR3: CASSPREGVRTGELFF
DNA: TGTGCCAGCAGCCCCCGGGAGGGAGTAAGAACCGGGGAGCTGTTTTTT

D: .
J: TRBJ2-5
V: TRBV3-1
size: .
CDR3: CASSQDRGETQYF
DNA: TGTGCCAGCAGCCAAGATCGGGGGGAGACCCAGTACTTC